This entry lists 18 T cell receptor beta chains sequenced from one sample in a study of T cells in women clearing cervical HPV infection. Measured with immunoSEQ multiplex PCR; TCRdb has only the in-frame clones, and not every one. Its table lists 25,000 to 35,000 clones. Sequenced material: blood buffy coat. The origin of the receptors is a woman aged 18 to 75 with a cervical HPV16 infection that either progressed to CIN3+ or cleared (not recorded which).

As regards this clone: The read ends 3 residues shy of where the CDR3 ends; the end is completed using the germline J gene. The chain couples TRBV19 to TRBJ2-5; D ambiguous. Germline loops: CDR1 LNHDA, CDR2 SQIVND (reference sequence). V lost 7 bases and J 5 bases, leaving 5 bases between the germline ends. CDR3 length equals 10 residues. CDR3 amino acids: CASKGETQYF. The covered CDR3 bases are TGTGCCAGTAAAGGGGAGACC.

The sequenced part of the CDR3 DNA is TGCGCCAGCAGCTTAGGGGGCAGCTATGGC. Translation gives CASSLGGSYG. The entire CDR3 protein is CASSLGGSYGYTF. V is TRBV5-1 and J is TRBJ1-2, with 7 positions matching TRBD1. The sequenced fragment ends 3 residues before the CDR3 boundary, so the rest is inferred from the germline J gene. The CDR3 totals 13 residues. V lost 2 bases, J lost 4 bases, and 2 bases stayed unmatched. The germline V gene has CDR1 SGHRS and CDR2 YFSETQ.

Comments on this clone: The read is 3 residues too short to cover the CDR3 end, so that end is filled in from the germline J gene. The gene calls are TRBV18 and TRBJ1-2; D unclear. CDR3 length: 14 amino acids. Germline lookup yields CDR1 KGHSH and CDR2 LQKENI. The sequenced part of the CDR3 DNA is TGTGCCAGCTCACCACCGAGTTTGGCTTACGAC. Protein sequence: CASSPPSLAYD. The entire CDR3 reads CASSPPSLAYDYTF.

About this clone itself: Sequencing ends 3 residues short of the CDR3 end; the germline J gene provides the rest. The chain couples TRBV23-1 to TRBJ2-6; tentative D call: TRBD1 (6 bases). TRBV23-1 is labeled an ORF, and its function is uncertain. The CDR3 contains 19 residues. The ends were cut back, 1 base at V and 0 bases at J, with 16 bases in the middle. CDR3 in amino acids: CASSQLISDSSSGANVLTF. Incomplete CDR3 DNA: TGCGCCAGCAGTCAATTAATTTCGGACAGTAGCTCTGGGGCCAACGTC.

A note on this clone: Read coverage stops 3 residues before the CDR3 terminus; the germline J gene supplies the remainder. The J gene is TRBJ1-6, the V gene TRBV20-1; D is uncertain. Germline values: CDR1 DFQATT, CDR2 SNEGSKA (reference sequence). This CDR3 is 16 amino acids long. The ends were cut back, 3 bases at V and 5 bases at J, with 17 bases in the middle. CDR3 bases read: TGCAGTGCTAGCCCCGCGACGGGTCAAAATAATTCACCC. This sequence encodes CSASPATGQNNSP. The whole CDR3 is CSASPATGQNNSPLHF.

A word on this clone: Sequencing ends 3 residues short of the CDR3 end; the germline J gene provides the rest. The V gene is TRBV12-3 or TRBV12-4, the J gene TRBJ1-4, with a possible D match to TRBD1 (5 bases). Trimming cost V 6 bases and J 4 bases, with 15 bases left between them. The CDR3 loop spans 15 amino acids. The sequenced CDR3 bases are TGTGCCAGCAGGCGATCGGGGGGATTTAATGAAAAA. It codes for CASRRSGGFNEK. The whole CDR3 reads CASRRSGGFNEKLFF.

Of note for this clone: From the germline J gene comes the end of the CDR3, since the read stops 3 residues before it. J is TRBJ1-6 and V is TRBV7-9, with unresolved D. Germline assignment: CDR1 SEHNR and CDR2 FQNEAQ (reference sequence). The V gene lost 7 bases and the J gene lost 10 bases, with 17 bases spanning the gap. The CDR3 spans 14 residues. The sequenced CDR3 bases are TGTGCCAGCAACCCGGGGAACAGAGGATCACCC. This sequence encodes CASNPGNRGSP. The whole CDR3 sequence reads CASNPGNRGSPLHF.

Remarks on this clone: The CDR3 end lies 3 residues beyond the end of the read and is filled in from the germline J gene. The chain couples TRBV14 to TRBJ2-5, with D possibly TRBD1 on 5 matching bases. The ends were cut back, 4 bases at V and 2 bases at J, with 11 bases in the middle. The germline gives CDR1 SGHDN, CDR2 FVKESK. The CDR3 has 14 amino acids. The CDR3 sequence is CASSPRTGQETQYF. Incomplete CDR3 DNA: TGTGCCAGCAGCCCCCGTACAGGACAAGAGACC.

Note on this clone: Read coverage stops 3 residues before the CDR3 terminus; the germline J gene supplies the remainder. The chain recombines TRBV2 with TRBJ1-2; TRBD1 agrees at 11 bases. CDR1 is SNHLY and CDR2 is FYNNEI in the germline V gene. This CDR3 comprises 14 residues. Germline trimming cut 8 bases from V and 2 bases from J; bases unmatched to any gene: 4. CDR3 bases read: TGTGCCAGCCTACGGGACAGGGGGAACTATGGC. Translated, it gives CASLRDRGNYG. The entire CDR3 reads CASLRDRGNYGYTF.

Remarks on this clone: The sequenced fragment ends 3 residues before the CDR3 boundary, so the rest is inferred from the germline J gene. The chain couples TRBV19 to TRBJ2-4, with 8 bases aligning to TRBD2. Trimming removed 2 bases from V and 0 bases from J; junction bases left unmatched: 12. CDR1 and CDR2 (germline): LNHDA, SQIVND (reference sequence). CDR3 size: 19 residues. The covered CDR3 bases are TGTGCCAGTAGTATAATGAGGGTAGCGGGGCGACTAGCCAAAAACATT. Residues: CASSIMRVAGRLAKNI. The full CDR3 is CASSIMRVAGRLAKNIQYF.

CDR3 DNA (partial): TGTGCCAGCAGTGGGACTAGCGGGGGGGGTGAGACC. Translated, it gives CASSGTSGGGET. The CDR3 in full is CASSGTSGGGETQYF. This rearrangement joins TRBV2 to TRBJ2-5, with 15 bases lining up with TRBD2. Read coverage stops 3 residues before the CDR3 terminus; the germline J gene supplies the remainder. The CDR3 has 15 residues. Germline values: CDR1 SNHLY, CDR2 FYNNEI. V lost 4 bases, J lost 5 bases, and 2 bases stayed unmatched. The full variable domain, in which reference TRBV2 and TRBJ2-5 provide the parts outside the CDR3, is EPEVTQTPSHQVTQMGQEVILRCVPISNHLYFYWYRQILGQKVEFLVSFYNNEISEKSEIFDDQFSVERPDGSNFTLKIRSTKLEDSAMYFCASSGTSGGGETQYFGPGTRLLVL.

CDR3 DNA (partial): TGTGCCAGTAGTCTCCGGGACAGGGGTGACGAG. It yields the protein CASSLRDRGDE. The whole CDR3 region reads CASSLRDRGDEQYF. The rearrangement uses TRBV19 and TRBJ2-7; 10 bases agree with TRBD1. The CDR3 end is not reached by the read, which stops 3 residues before it; the germline J gene fills it in. With 5 bases clipped from V and 5 bases from J, the junction kept 6 bases outside the gene matches. The length of the CDR3 is 14 residues. Germline V CDR1 and CDR2: LNHDA, SQIVND (reference sequence).

Worth noting for this clone: The DNA ends 3 residues before the CDR3 does, and the rest of the CDR3 is filled in from the germline J gene. The chain combines TRBV6-4 with TRBJ2-1, with 9 bases fitting TRBD1. Germline loops: CDR1 MRHNA, CDR2 SNTAGT. The CDR3 is 14 amino acids. V shed 4 bases and J 7 bases; nucleotides not matched to a gene: 5. The part of the CDR3 DNA that was read is TGTGCCAGCAGTGCCGGGACAGGGAGTAATGAG. It codes for CASSAGTGSNE. In full, the CDR3 is CASSAGTGSNEQFF.

As regards this clone: Coverage ceases 3 residues before the CDR3 finishes, and the germline J gene fills in the end. The gene calls are TRBV19 and TRBJ2-3; D perhaps matches TRBD2 (5 bases). Deletions cut 1 base from V and 4 bases from J, with 9 bases between. CDR3 length equals 14 residues. The germline V gene encodes CDR1 LNHDA and CDR2 SQIVND (reference sequence). This CDR3 reads CASSIVRGADTQYF. CDR3 bases read: TGTGCCAGTAGTATAGTTCGGGGAGCAGATACG.

Regarding this clone: Read sequence stops 3 residues before the CDR3 end, and the germline J gene provides the missing end. This rearrangement joins TRBV30 to TRBJ1-5, with D possibly TRBD1 on 5 matching bases. Germline V lookup: CDR1 GTSNPN, CDR2 SVGIG (reference sequence). This CDR3 spans 14 amino acids. Trimming pared 1 base from V and 6 bases from J, leaving 13 bases between. The sequenced CDR3 bases are TGTGCCTGGAGTGGAGGGCAGGGCGGTCAGCCC. Residues: CAWSGGQGGQP. The CDR3 in full is CAWSGGQGGQPQHF.

Points on this clone: The read halts 3 residues ahead of the CDR3 end, with the missing end drawn from the germline J gene. J is TRBJ1-1 and V is TRBV5-1; a weak D match, TRBD1 (6 bases). The CDR3 runs 13 residues. V was cut by 1 base and J by 5 bases, with 9 bases left in between. Germline loops: CDR1 SGHRS, CDR2 YFSETQ. The CDR3 loop is CASSLYQGTEAFF. The sequenced part of the CDR3 DNA is TGCGCCAGCAGCTTGTACCAGGGGACTGAA.

About this clone: The CDR3 end is not reached by the read, which stops 3 residues before it; the germline J gene fills it in. The chain uses TRBV7-2 and TRBJ1-3; 8 nucleotides match TRBD1. This CDR3 is built from 14 residues. Per the germline V gene, CDR1 is SGHTA and CDR2 is FQGNSA. V was clipped by 1 base and J by 4 bases; unmatched bases: 0. CDR3 loop: CASSLGTGGNTIYF. Partial CDR3 DNA: TGTGCCAGCAGCTTAGGGACAGGGGGAAACACC.

Details on this clone: The missing CDR3 end, 3 residues past where the read stops, is filled in from the germline J gene. The chain is built from TRBV5-1 and TRBJ1-1; D possibly corresponds to TRBD1 (6 bases). Germline V gene sequence: CDR1 SGHRS, CDR2 YFSETQ. The CDR3 is 13 amino acids. V was shortened by 3 bases and J by 0 bases, with 6 bases between the two germline ends. The CDR3 sequence is CASSWDMNTEAFF. CDR3 bases read: TGCGCCAGCAGCTGGGACATGAACACTGAA. Full variable domain (rest looked up from reference TRBV5-1 and TRBJ1-1): KAGVTQTPRYLIKTRGQQVTLSCSPISGHRSVSWYQQTPGQGLQFLFEYFSETQRNKGNFPGRFSGRQFSNSRSEMNVSTLELGDSALYLCASSWDMNTEAFFGQGTRLTVV.